These 25 T cell receptor beta chains were all obtained from the same sample, sequenced in a study of PD-1 blockade in classical Hodgkin lymphoma. Data came from immunoSEQ multiplex PCR; TCRdb stores just in-frame clones and leaves some out. The sample records about 100,000 clones, over 80% being singletons. All patients relapsed after autologous stem cell transplantation, and brentuximab vedotin exposure varied. The material sequenced was peripheral blood mononuclear cells (PBMCs), taken at baseline. These receptors were collected from a human donor with classical Hodgkin lymphoma.

This chain connects TRBV7-2 to TRBJ2-3; D is undetermined. The V end lost 4 bases, the J end lost 2 bases, and 16 bases lay between the germline ends. This CDR3 is built from 16 residues. The germline V gene has CDR1 SGHTA and CDR2 FQGNSA. This CDR3 is CASSSLGSSHTDTQYF. The CDR3 bases are TGTGCCAGCAGCTCCTTAGGATCCTCTCACACAGATACGCAGTATTTT.

The rearrangement links TRBV18 to TRBJ2-5, with 12 nucleotides matching TRBD2. The V segment lost 0 bases and the J segment 5 bases; nucleotides outside the gene matches: 4. CDR3 length: 16 amino acids. Germline CDR1 and CDR2: KGHSH and LQKENI. CDR3 protein: CASSPPLLAGGETQYF. In DNA, the CDR3 is TGTGCCAGCTCACCACCGCTTCTAGCGGGAGGGGAGACCCAGTACTTC.

This chain uses TRBV5-1 with TRBJ2-7, with TRBD2 identical over 15 bases. Germline lookup yields CDR1 SGHRS and CDR2 YFSETQ. V lost 4 bases, J lost 4 bases, and 6 bases stayed unmatched. The CDR3 spans 16 residues. CDR3 protein: CASSIGLAGGLYEQYF. As DNA, the CDR3 is TGCGCCAGCAGCATCGGACTAGCGGGAGGGCTGTACGAGCAGTACTTC.

V usage is TRBV6-6 and J usage is TRBJ2-5; 9 bases fit TRBD1. With V trimmed by 2 bases and J by 5 bases, 3 bases remained unmatched. CDR1 and CDR2 from the germline V gene are MNHNY and SVGAGI (reference sequence). CDR3 length: 14 amino acids. This CDR3 is CASSYDRGRETQYF. CDR3 coding DNA: TGTGCCAGCAGTTACGACAGGGGGAGGGAGACCCAGTACTTC.

The chain uses TRBV10-3 and TRBJ1-5, with a possible D match to TRBD1 (5 bases). Germline CDR1 and CDR2: ENHRY and SYGVKD. This CDR3 has 14 residues. V was clipped by 2 bases and J by 2 bases, with 7 bases between them. CDR3 DNA sequence: TGTGCCATCAGTGAGGTAGGGGGCAATCAGCCCCAGCATTTT. Translated: CAISEVGGNQPQHF.

The chain uses TRBV6-6 and TRBJ2-1, with 12 bases lining up with TRBD2. The CDR3 has 12 amino acids. After removal of 6 bases from V and 14 bases from J, the junction contained 5 bases not matched to a gene. Germline lookup yields CDR1 MNHNY and CDR2 SVGAGI (reference sequence). The CDR3 nucleotides read TGTGCCAGCAGCACCACTAGCGGGGGGAAGTTCTTC. Encoded protein: CASSTTSGGKFF.

This chain links TRBV6-1 with TRBJ1-2; D is unresolved. Germline V gene lookup returns CDR1 MNHNS and CDR2 SASEGT. Trimming removed 4 bases from V and 3 bases from J, with 18 bases in between. The CDR3 has 16 residues. Written as DNA, the CDR3 is TGTGCCAGCAGTGGAACACCGACACGTATACACTATGGCTACACCTTC. The encoded protein is CASSGTPTRIHYGYTF.

This clone was seen once. The chain joins TRBV6-4 to TRBJ1-1; maybe TRBD1 (5 bases). V gave up 0 bases and J gave up 2 bases, with 16 bases separating them. Germline CDR1 MRHNA, CDR2 SNTAGT. There are 17 residues in the CDR3. CDR3 sequence: CASSDSGGSAGNTEAFF. DNA of the CDR3: TGTGCCAGCAGTGACTCCGGGGGAAGTGCGGGAAACACTGAAGCTTTCTTT.

V is TRBV18 and J is TRBJ2-5; D is possibly TRBD2 (6 bases). Between the trimmed V and J ends, which lost 0 bases and 4 bases, there was a span of 12 bases. The germline CDR1 and CDR2 sequences are KGHSH and LQKENI. The CDR3 is 15 amino acids. The CDR3 spells CASSPPGGYGETQYF. The CDR3 coding sequence is TGTGCCAGCTCACCACCGGGGGGTTATGGAGAGACCCAGTACTTC.

CDR3 sequence (DNA): TGTGCCAGCAGCTTGTTAGGACAGGAGGCCTTCTATGGCTACACCTTC. Its protein product is CASSLLGQEAFYGYTF. The genes are TRBV5-6 and TRBJ1-2; 7 positions agree with TRBD1. The trim removed 1 base at V and 4 bases at J, leaving 10 bases unmatched. The CDR3 covers 16 residues. Germline lookup yields CDR1 SGHDT and CDR2 YYEEEE.

The rearrangement uses TRBV10-3 and TRBJ2-4; the D gene is possibly TRBD2 (6 bases). CDR1 and CDR2 from the germline V gene are ENHRY and SYGVKD. The length of the CDR3 is 16 residues. The V gene lost 0 bases and the J gene lost 0 bases, with 9 bases spanning the gap. The chain's CDR3 is CAISESSGVAKNIQYF. As DNA, the CDR3 is TGTGCCATCAGTGAGTCTAGCGGTGTAGCCAAAAACATTCAGTACTTC.

A few counts support this clone. In DNA form, the CDR3 reads TGTGCCGGAAAAGAGTTCATGAACACTGAAGCTTTCTTT. Translating it yields CAGKEFMNTEAFF. The chain links TRBV30 to TRBJ1-1, with no clear D. This CDR3 contains 13 residues. In germline, CDR1 is GTSNPN, CDR2 SVGIG (reference sequence). With 8 bases removed from V and 0 bases from J, the gap between germline ends came to 13 bases.

The chain links TRBV7-2 to TRBJ2-1; TRBD1 is a possible D gene (5 bases). The CDR3 is made up of 13 amino acids. The germline CDR1 and CDR2 sequences are SGHTA and FQGNSA. Trimming shortened V by 2 bases and J by 5 bases, and 7 bases separated the two germline ends. CDR3 nucleotides: TGTGCCAGCAGCTTAACCAGGGACAATGAGCAGTTCTTC. Encoded protein: CASSLTRDNEQFF.

The chain combines TRBV29-1 with TRBJ2-7; TRBD2 is a possible D gene (7 bases). Trimming took 7 bases from V and 4 from J, leaving 17 bases between them. The germline V gene encodes CDR1 SQVTM and CDR2 ANQGSEA. The CDR3 runs to 13 residues. The CDR3 sequence is CSALGGAGYEQYF. The CDR3 DNA is TGCAGCGCCCTGGGGGGGGCGGGATACGAGCAGTACTTC.

The chain recombines TRBV10-3 with TRBJ2-2, with 9 bases matching TRBD1. There are 15 residues in the CDR3. Germline V gives CDR1 ENHRY, CDR2 SYGVKD. The V gene end was trimmed by 6 bases and the J gene end by 5 bases; junction bases not matched to a gene: 7. CDR3 in DNA: TGTGCCATCAGGCGGGACAGGGTAGGGACCGGGGAGCTGTTTTTT. Amino acid sequence: CAIRRDRVGTGELFF.

CDR3 region: CASSLEGASLYGYTF. The CDR3 bases are TGTGCCAGCAGCTTGGAAGGGGCCTCCCTCTATGGCTACACCTTC. V gene TRBV5-5 combines with J gene TRBJ1-2, with a tentative D call TRBD1 (5 bases). Germline loops: CDR1 SGHKS, CDR2 YYEKEE (reference sequence). The CDR3 sequence is 15 residues long. The V and J ends lost 0 bases and 4 bases respectively, with 13 bases between them.

The genes are TRBV11-3 and TRBJ2-3; TRBD1 agrees at 7 bases. This CDR3 has 14 amino acids. Trimming removed 5 bases from V and 6 bases from J; junction bases left unmatched: 8. CDR1 and CDR2 (germline): SGHNT, YENEEA. The CDR3 DNA reads as TGTGCCAGCAGCCGAGGGGGCTCCCTGGATACGCAGTATTTT. Its translation is CASSRGGSLDTQYF. The full variable domain, its missing parts supplied by reference TRBV11-3 and TRBJ2-3, is EAGVVQSPRYKIIEKKQPVAFWCNPISGHNTLYWYLQNLGQGPELLIRYENEEAVDDSQLPKDRFSAERLKGVDSTLKIQPAELGDSAVYLCASSRGGSLDTQYFGPGTRLTVL.

V gene TRBV4-1 combines with J gene TRBJ2-7, with TRBD1 as a possible D gene (6 bases). This CDR3 comprises 15 residues. Trimming cost V 4 bases and J 5 bases, with 18 bases left between them. Germline CDR1 MGHRA, CDR2 YSYEKL. Written as DNA, the CDR3 is TGCGCCAGCAGCCCACTCCTTACAGGGATCCACGAGCAGTACTTC. Protein: CASSPLLTGIHEQYF.

The V call is TRBV5-4, the J call TRBJ1-2, with unresolved D. Germline V gene lookup returns CDR1 SGHNT and CDR2 YYREEE (reference sequence). V lost 0 bases to trimming and J lost 5 bases, with 5 bases between them. This CDR3 has 12 amino acids. DNA for the CDR3: TGTGCCAGCAGCTTGGAAACTTATGGCTACACCTTC. It codes for CASSLETYGYTF.

The chain couples TRBV27 to TRBJ2-7; D unresolved. The CDR3 sequence is 13 residues long. Germline CDR1 is MNHEY and CDR2 is SMNVEV (reference sequence). V lost 4 bases and J lost 3, with 10 bases in between. This CDR3 reads CASSSRLNYEQYF. Written as DNA, the CDR3 is TGTGCCAGCAGTTCCAGACTGAACTACGAGCAGTACTTC.

The genes are TRBV7-7 and TRBJ2-2; the D gene is possibly TRBD2 (5 bases). Trimming left V 2 bases short and J 6 bases short, with 10 bases between. This CDR3 is built from 14 residues. CDR1 is SSHAT and CDR2 is FNYEAQ in the germline V gene (reference sequence). The CDR3, as DNA: TGTGCCAGCAGCTTACTTCTAGCCTCCGGGGAGCTGTTTTTT. It is translated as CASSLLLASGELFF.

The chain couples TRBV30 to TRBJ2-2; the D gene is possibly TRBD1 (6 bases). The CDR3 runs 15 residues. Germline V gene data show CDR1 as GTSNPN and CDR2 as SVGIG (reference sequence). V lost 0 bases and J 3 bases, leaving 11 bases between the germline ends. The CDR3 bases are TGTGCCTGGAGTGTACAGGGTACCTACACCGGGGAGCTGTTTTTT. It is translated as CAWSVQGTYTGELFF.

The V call is TRBV7-2, the J call TRBJ1-1; 9 bases match TRBD1. CDR3 length: 16 residues. Germline CDR1 reads SGHTA; CDR2 reads FQGNSA. J lost 0 bases, V lost 3 bases, and 5 bases had no gene match. This CDR3 reads CASSLTGGILNTEAFF. In DNA form, the CDR3 reads TGTGCCAGCAGCTTGACAGGGGGTATTCTGAACACTGAAGCTTTCTTT.

The sample holds one count of this clone. In DNA, the CDR3 is TGTGCCAGCAGTAAGGACAGGGGGCTTGCGGAGACCCAGTACTTC. The encoded protein is CASSKDRGLAETQYF. The rearrangement joins TRBV2 to TRBJ2-5; 11 bases agree with TRBD1. The CDR3 consists of 15 residues. The germline CDR1 and CDR2 sequences are SNHLY and FYNNEI. V was pared by 5 bases and J by 5 bases, with 7 bases of the junction left unmatched.

The V gene is TRBV10-3, the J gene TRBJ1-1; 7 bases map to TRBD1. V was pared by 7 bases and J by 0 bases, with 5 bases of the junction left unmatched. The CDR3 is 14 residues long. Per germline, CDR1 ENHRY and CDR2 SYGVKD. The CDR3 DNA reads TGTGCCATCAACGAACAGGGGATGAACACTGAAGCTTTCTTT. Translating gives CAINEQGMNTEAFF.